The 23 T cell receptor beta chains reported below all come from one sample, sequenced in a study of T cells in Graves' hyperthyroidism and ophthalmopathy (dated by TCRdb to the late 2010s). Preparation of the library involved multiplex PCR. The listed sequencing device is Illumina HiSeq 2000. The TCR beta CDR3 regions were amplified from the RNA transcripts. The TCR CDR3 was subjected to a first round of RT-PCR using the HTBI primer set and the Qiagen OneStep RT-PCR kit. TCRdb applied fastp at Q25 and MiXCR to the public reads, then kept only in-frame beta chains. Records with the same CDR3 protein are collapsed into one entry carrying the most frequent genes and DNA. Across this sample there are under 450,000 distinct CDR3 sequences, with about 18% seen only once. In total, the top ten clones hold 30% to 40% of the sample. Sequences were obtained from blood. These receptors were taken from a woman younger than 45 with Graves' hyperthyroidism that later progressed to Graves' ophthalmopathy.

This sequence joins TRBV12-5 and TRBJ2-3; D is uncertain. Germline-derived CDR1 and CDR2 are LGHNT and FRNRAP. The CDR3 totals 12 residues. The ends were cut back, 3 bases at V and 3 bases at J, with 4 bases in the middle. CDR3 coding DNA: TGTGCTAGTGGTTTCCAAACAGATACGCAGTATTTT. As protein: CASGFQTDTQYF.

The rearrangement joins TRBV14 to TRBJ2-5; D unclear. V dropped 4 bases and J dropped 2 bases, with 17 bases sitting between them. Germline CDR1 SGHDN, CDR2 FVKESK. The CDR3 runs to 16 residues. The CDR3 coding sequence is TGTGCCAGCAGCCCAGAGGTGCGAGATCGGCAAGAGACCCAGTACTTC. Protein: CASSPEVRDRQETQYF.

This clonotype was found a few times. The rearrangement joins TRBV5-6 to TRBJ2-7; TRBD2 is a possible D gene (5 bases). Per germline, CDR1 SGHDT and CDR2 YYEEEE. Deletions cut 2 bases from V and 6 bases from J, with 9 bases between. The CDR3 sequence is 12 residues long. CDR3 nucleotides: TGTGCCAGCAGCTTCGCCCGGGGCGAGCAGTACTTC. Translation gives CASSFARGEQYF.

This clonotype came up many times. The chain is built from TRBV25-1 and TRBJ2-7, with a tentative D call TRBD1 (6 bases). Deletions cut 2 bases from V and 0 bases from J, with 14 bases between. The CDR3 consists of 16 residues. The V gene's germline CDR1 is MGHDK and CDR2 SYGVNS. As DNA, the CDR3 is TGTGCCAGCAGTGAAGGGTGGACAGCGAACTCCTACGAGCAGTACTTC. Translating it yields CASSEGWTANSYEQYF.

The chain uses TRBV5-1 and TRBJ1-5; weak D call: TRBD1 (5 bases). V lost 4 bases and J lost 3, with 11 bases in between. The CDR3 runs 14 residues. Germline CDR1 and CDR2: SGHRS and YFSETQ. CDR3 region: CASSETGDNQPQHF. The CDR3, as DNA: TGCGCCAGCAGCGAAACAGGTGACAATCAGCCCCAGCATTTT. The variable domain in full, with the rest retrieved from reference TRBV5-1 and TRBJ1-5, is KAGVTQTPRYLIKTRGQQVTLSCSPISGHRSVSWYQQTPGQGLQFLFEYFSETQRNKGNFPGRFSGRQFSNSRSEMNVSTLELGDSALYLCASSETGDNQPQHFGDGTRLSIL.

At least ten counts were recorded for this clonotype. The CDR3 nucleotides read TGTGCCAGCAGGAGCCACCCGCCTGAAGCTTTCTTT. Translated: CASRSHPPEAFF. The V gene is TRBV12-3 or TRBV12-4, the J gene TRBJ1-1; D is uncertain. Trimming stripped 6 bases from V and 6 bases from J, with 11 bases between. The CDR3 is 12 amino acids.

This clonotype was picked up many times. The CDR3 is CASSLRRGNTEAFF. Here the CDR3 DNA reads TGTGCCAGCAGTTTGCGTAGAGGGAACACTGAAGCTTTCTTT. This chain uses TRBV12-3 or TRBV12-4 with TRBJ1-1; D is unresolved. V lost 3 bases and J lost 1, with 9 bases in between. The CDR3 has 14 residues.

There are a few counts of this clonotype. The rearrangement joins TRBV6-1 to TRBJ2-1; 11 nucleotides match TRBD2. The germline V gene encodes CDR1 MNHNS and CDR2 SASEGT. The CDR3 is 15 amino acids. The V and J ends lost 6 bases and 6 bases, in that order; junction bases with no gene match: 7. CDR3: CASRESSGRANEQFF. CDR3 nucleotide sequence: TGTGCCAGCAGGGAGAGTAGCGGGAGGGCCAATGAGCAGTTCTTC.

This clonotype was picked up one time. The genes are TRBV5-6 and TRBJ1-1, with D hard to call. The germline V and J ends were trimmed by 4 bases and 7 bases, with 26 bases remaining between them. There are 17 residues in the CDR3. Germline loops: CDR1 SGHDT, CDR2 YYEEEE. In DNA form, the CDR3 reads TGTGCCAGCAGCACATCCCCGATATACAGTACCATCAGTGAAGCTTTCTTT. The encoded protein is CASSTSPIYSTISEAFF.

The table lists this clonotype with a few counts. The CDR3 DNA is TGTGCCAGCAGCCAAGAATTGGGCGGTCCTGAAGCTTTCTTT. Translating gives CASSQELGGPEAFF. The J gene is TRBJ1-1, the V gene TRBV14; D unclear. Looked up from germline, CDR1 is SGHDN and CDR2 is FVKESK. Trimming removed 0 bases from V and 6 bases from J, with 11 bases in between. This CDR3 is 14 amino acids long. The full variable domain, its missing parts supplied by reference TRBV14 and TRBJ1-1, is EAGVTQFPSHSVIEKGQTVTLRCDPISGHDNLYWYRRVMGKEIKFLLHFVKESKQDESGMPNNRFLAERTGGTYSTLKVQPAELEDSGVYFCASSQELGGPEAFFGQGTRLTVV.

This clonotype was detected many times. The V gene is TRBV6-1, the J gene TRBJ1-1; a weak D match, TRBD1 (6 bases). Trimming removed 6 bases at V and 1 base at J, with 15 bases between. From germline, CDR1 is MNHNS and CDR2 SASEGT. CDR3 length: 15 residues. The CDR3 sequence: CASRPSTGRNTEAFF. The CDR3 DNA sequence: TGTGCCAGCAGGCCCTCGACAGGTCGGAACACTGAAGCTTTCTTT.

This clonotype came up many times. V gene TRBV6-1 combines with J gene TRBJ1-6; D perhaps matches TRBD1 (5 bases). The CDR3 length is 18 residues. The V end was cut by 6 bases, the J end by 3 bases, with 21 bases between. Germline lookup yields CDR1 MNHNS and CDR2 SASEGT. The CDR3 spells CASRGTEQYPYYNSPLHF. In DNA form, the CDR3 reads TGTGCCAGCAGGGGGACGGAACAATACCCATACTATAATTCACCCCTCCACTTT.

This clonotype was recorded at least ten times. The chain couples TRBV28 to TRBJ2-4; 8 bases fit TRBD2. This CDR3 is 15 amino acids long. V shed 3 bases, J shed 7 bases, and the junction held 8 bases outside the gene matches. From germline, CDR1 is MDHEN and CDR2 SYDVKM. The CDR3 spells CASSFTGRDWNIQYF. In nucleotides, the CDR3 is TGTGCCAGCAGTTTCACCGGGAGGGATTGGAACATTCAGTACTTC.

The chain employs TRBV27 and TRBJ1-1; D might be TRBD1 (5 bases). The CDR3 length is 14 residues. The V end was cut by 4 bases, the J end by 1 base, with 10 bases between. Germline CDR1 and CDR2: MNHEY and SMNVEV (reference sequence). The CDR3 reads CASSSTTGNTEAFF. The CDR3, as DNA: TGTGCCAGCAGTTCAACTACAGGGAACACTGAAGCTTTCTTT.

This clonotype was picked up many times. The chain uses TRBV12-3 or TRBV12-4 and TRBJ2-3, with TRBD2 identical over 9 bases. The CDR3 contains 16 residues. Trimming took 1 base from V and 3 from J; bases not matched to a gene: 5. DNA of the CDR3: TGTGCCAGCAGTTTAGATGGTAGCGGGGGTACAGATACGCAGTATTTT. This encodes CASSLDGSGGTDTQYF.

This clonotype was seen only a few times. This chain links TRBV14 with TRBJ2-4, with D uncertain. The CDR3 contains 14 residues. Between the trimmed V and J ends, which lost 3 bases and 0 bases, there was a span of 6 bases. Germline V gene sequence: CDR1 SGHDN, CDR2 FVKESK. The CDR3 DNA is TGTGCCAGCAGCCACGTGGGAGCCAAAAACATTCAGTACTTC. Its translation: CASSHVGAKNIQYF.

The rearrangement links TRBV29-1 to TRBJ1-2; 7 nucleotides agree with TRBD1. This CDR3 has 13 amino acids. Germline V gene lookup returns CDR1 SQVTM and CDR2 ANQGSEA. V was pared by 7 bases and J by 8 bases, with 13 bases of the junction left unmatched. The CDR3 protein is CSAGSGTANGYTF. The CDR3, as DNA: TGCAGCGCTGGATCAGGGACAGCGAACGGCTACACCTTC.

Remarks on this clonotype: This clone may be a read error of a much larger clone one base away. V usage is TRBV2 and J usage is TRBJ2-2, with D perhaps TRBD2 (6 bases). The CDR3 is made up of 15 amino acids. V dropped 3 bases and J dropped 3 bases, with 11 bases sitting between them. CDR1 SNHLY and CDR2 FYNNEI come from the germline V gene. The CDR3 nucleotides read TGTGCCAGCAGTGACCCCAGACTAGACACCGGGGAGCTGTTTTTT. Amino acid sequence: CASSDPRLDTGELFF.

The table lists this clonotype with many counts. The J gene is TRBJ1-5, the V gene TRBV29-1; no definite D call. The CDR3 is 13 amino acids. The V gene lost 7 bases and the J gene lost 4 bases, with 14 bases spanning the gap. Looked up from germline, CDR1 is SQVTM and CDR2 is ANQGSEA. CDR3 coding DNA: TGCAGCGCCCAAGGCGGGCAGAATCAGCCCCAGCATTTT. Amino acid sequence: CSAQGGQNQPQHF.

The chain couples TRBV7-9 to TRBJ2-1, with 8 bases aligning to TRBD2. CDR3 length equals 15 residues. J was trimmed by 3 bases and V by 5 bases; bases with no gene match: 6. CDR1 is SEHNR, CDR2 FQNEAQ, per germline (reference sequence). CDR3 bases: TGTGCCAGCAGCCCCGGGGGGGACTACTACAATGAGCAGTTCTTC. It is translated as CASSPGGDYYNEQFF.

At least ten counts were recorded for this clonotype. The rearrangement joins TRBV27 to TRBJ1-1, with D unresolved. Germline values: CDR1 MNHEY, CDR2 SMNVEV (reference sequence). Trimming removed 0 bases from V and 2 bases from J, with 13 bases in between. The CDR3 contains 16 residues. CDR3 coding DNA: TGTGCCAGCAGTTTATCGATTCAGAAGATCAACACTGAAGCTTTCTTT. As protein: CASSLSIQKINTEAFF.

The chain uses TRBV27 and TRBJ2-1; D perhaps matches TRBD2 (5 bases). CDR3 size: 15 residues. The germline gives CDR1 MNHEY, CDR2 SMNVEV (reference sequence). Between the trimmed V and J ends, which lost 0 bases and 9 bases, there was a span of 15 bases. Here the CDR3 reads CASSLSIIGGSEQFF. The DNA for the CDR3 is TGTGCCAGCAGTTTATCGATAATAGGAGGTAGTGAGCAGTTCTTC.

This clonotype was observed a few times. This sequence joins TRBV5-1 and TRBJ2-4; D is ambiguous. Trimming took 2 bases from V and 3 from J, leaving 9 bases between them. This CDR3 is 14 amino acids long. The V gene's germline CDR1 is SGHRS and CDR2 YFSETQ. Here the CDR3 DNA reads TGCGCCAGCAGCTTAACTCCAGACAAAAACATTCAGTACTTC. Protein sequence: CASSLTPDKNIQYF.